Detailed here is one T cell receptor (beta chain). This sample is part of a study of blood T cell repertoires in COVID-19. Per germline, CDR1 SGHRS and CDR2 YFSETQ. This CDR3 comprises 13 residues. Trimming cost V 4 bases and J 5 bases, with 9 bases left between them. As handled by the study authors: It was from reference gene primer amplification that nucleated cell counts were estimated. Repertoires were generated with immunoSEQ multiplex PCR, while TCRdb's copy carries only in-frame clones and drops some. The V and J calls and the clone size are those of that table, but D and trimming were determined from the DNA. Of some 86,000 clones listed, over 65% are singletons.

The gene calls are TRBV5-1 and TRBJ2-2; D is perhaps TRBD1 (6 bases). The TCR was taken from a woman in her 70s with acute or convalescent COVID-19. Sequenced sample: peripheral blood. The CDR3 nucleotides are TGCGCCAGCAGCACTGGACAGACCGGGGAGCTGTTTTTT. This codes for CASSTGQTGELFF.